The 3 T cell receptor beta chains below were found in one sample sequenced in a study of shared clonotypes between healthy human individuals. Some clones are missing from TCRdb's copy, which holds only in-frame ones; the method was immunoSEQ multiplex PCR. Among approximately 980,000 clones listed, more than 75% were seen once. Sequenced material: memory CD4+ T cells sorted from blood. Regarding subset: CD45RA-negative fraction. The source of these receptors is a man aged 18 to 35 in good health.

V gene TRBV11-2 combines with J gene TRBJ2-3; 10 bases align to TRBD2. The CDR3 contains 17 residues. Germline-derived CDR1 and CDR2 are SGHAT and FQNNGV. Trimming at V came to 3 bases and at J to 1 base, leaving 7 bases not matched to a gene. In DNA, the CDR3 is TGTGCCAGCAGCTTGCCTAGCGGGGGACGGCGCACAGATACGCAGTATTTT. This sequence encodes CASSLPSGGRRTDTQYF.

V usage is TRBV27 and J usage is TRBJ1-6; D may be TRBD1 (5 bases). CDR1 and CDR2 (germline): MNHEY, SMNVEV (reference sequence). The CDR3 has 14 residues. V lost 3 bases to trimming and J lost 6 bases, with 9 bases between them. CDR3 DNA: TGTGCCAGCAGTTTCGAGGGGCGTAATTCACCCCTCCACTTT. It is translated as CASSFEGRNSPLHF.

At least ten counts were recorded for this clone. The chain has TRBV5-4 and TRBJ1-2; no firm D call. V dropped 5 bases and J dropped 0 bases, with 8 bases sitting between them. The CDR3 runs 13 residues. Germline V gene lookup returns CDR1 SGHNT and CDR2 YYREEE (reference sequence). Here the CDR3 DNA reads TGTGCCAGCAGAGGAGGCACTAACTATGGCTACACCTTC. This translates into CASRGGTNYGYTF.